These 28 T cell receptor beta chains came from one sample sequenced in a study of human T cells and chemical hapten exposure. Stated time point: patch test 1, 2 weeks after DPC sensitization. The treatment denotes: therapeutic diphenylcyclopropenone sensitization with weekly scalp DPC. TCRdb recomputed calls from the RACE reads with MiXCR, one row per CDR3 protein. This sample carries approximately 82,000 distinct CDR3 sequences, 8% to 11% of them seen once, and the ten largest clones take around 2.2%. The material was whole blood, obtained in connection with sensitization to the hapten diphenylcyclopropenone (DPC). These receptors were collected from a man between 40 and 49 years old with alopecia areata. Some clones in this sample may be carry-over from other donors' samples.

This chain uses TRBV7-9 with TRBJ2-1; D remains ambiguous. This CDR3 spans 17 amino acids. Germline values: CDR1 SEHNR, CDR2 FQNEAQ (reference sequence). The germline V and J ends were trimmed by 0 bases and 0 bases, with 12 bases remaining between them. CDR3 loop: CASSLAPGLSSYNEQFF. The DNA for the CDR3 is TGTGCCAGCAGCTTAGCTCCTGGCCTGAGCTCCTACAATGAGCAGTTCTTC.

This chain links TRBV6-4 with TRBJ2-2, with D maybe TRBD2 (6 bases). The V gene's germline CDR1 is MRHNA and CDR2 SNTAGT. The CDR3 length is 14 residues. V gave up 6 bases and J gave up 4 bases, with 12 bases separating them. CDR3 sequence reads: CASSRELSTGELFF. CDR3 DNA sequence: TGTGCCAGCAGCCGGGAGTTGTCCACCGGGGAGCTGTTTTTT.

The V gene is TRBV6-5, the J gene TRBJ2-1; D is unclear. Germline CDR1 is MNHEY and CDR2 is SVGAGI. The CDR3 runs 11 residues. V was cut by 2 bases and J by 8 bases, with 4 bases left in between. The CDR3: CASSYMDEQFF. The CDR3 bases are TGTGCCAGCAGTTACATGGATGAGCAGTTCTTC.

This clonotype was recorded a few times. V and J are TRBV10-3 and TRBJ2-3, with TRBD2 matching over 9 bases. The CDR3 consists of 16 residues. With 3 bases clipped from V and 4 bases from J, the junction kept 8 bases outside the gene matches. Germline V gene data show CDR1 as ENHRY and CDR2 as SYGVKD. The DNA for the CDR3 is TGTGCCATCAGTGATCGGGCGGGAGGGGAGGCAGATACGCAGTATTTT. Its protein is CAISDRAGGEADTQYF.

This clonotype occurred many times. V gene TRBV6-2 or TRBV6-3 combines with J gene TRBJ1-1; 7 bases are shared with TRBD1. Germline V lookup: CDR1 MNHEY, CDR2 SVGEGT. The trim removed 2 bases at V and 8 bases at J, leaving 8 bases unmatched. This CDR3 is 14 amino acids long. The CDR3, as DNA: TGTGCCAGCAGTTACGGGACAGTCACTAACGAAGCTTTCTTT. This encodes CASSYGTVTNEAFF.

The chain has TRBV20-1 and TRBJ2-7, with D perhaps being TRBD1 or TRBD2 (5 bases each). The CDR3 is made up of 15 amino acids. V was cut by 0 bases and J by 3 bases, with 15 bases left in between. Germline assignment: CDR1 DFQATT and CDR2 SNEGSKA (reference sequence). The CDR3 DNA reads TGCAGTGCTAGAGATGCCCGGGGAAGGGGCTACGAGCAGTACTTC. The encoded protein is CSARDARGRGYEQYF.

This clonotype has just a few counts. This sequence joins TRBV6-2 or TRBV6-3 and TRBJ2-7, with D tentatively TRBD2 (6 bases). The germline V gene has CDR1 MNHEY and CDR2 SVGEGT. There are 14 residues in the CDR3. V was shortened by 5 bases and J by 7 bases, with 18 bases between the two germline ends. The CDR3 sequence is CASSRLGGWGEQYV. The CDR3 DNA is TGTGCCAGCAGTCGACTAGGTGGTTGGGGTGAGCAGTACGTC.

This clonotype was observed at least ten times. The rearrangement links TRBV11-2 to TRBJ1-1; D is ambiguous. This CDR3 comprises 14 residues. The V gene's germline CDR1 is SGHAT and CDR2 FQNNGV. The V end lost 7 bases, the J end lost 6 bases, and 18 bases lay between the germline ends. CDR3: CASTSVSHGPEAFF. CDR3 in DNA: TGTGCCAGCACCTCAGTCAGCCACGGCCCTGAAGCTTTCTTT.

This clonotype was counted at least ten times. The rearrangement joins TRBV6-6 to TRBJ2-3; D possibly corresponds to TRBD2 (5 bases). Per germline, CDR1 MNHNY and CDR2 SVGAGI (reference sequence). The V and J ends lost 0 bases and 3 bases respectively, with 10 bases between them. This CDR3 is built from 15 residues. The CDR3 DNA sequence: TGTGCCAGCAGTTACTCGGAGATAGCGACAGATACGCAGTATTTT. Translated, it gives CASSYSEIATDTQYF.

The rearrangement joins TRBV13 to TRBJ2-1, with TRBD1 matching over 9 bases. V lost 2 bases to trimming and J lost 10 bases; unmatched junction nucleotides: 6. There are 14 residues in the CDR3. The V gene's germline CDR1 is PRHDT and CDR2 FYEKMQ (reference sequence). CDR3 amino acids: CASSLRDRVREQFF. In DNA form, the CDR3 reads TGTGCCAGCAGCTTACGGGACAGGGTTCGGGAGCAGTTCTTC.

This clonotype was observed a few times. The V and J genes are TRBV7-8 and TRBJ2-7; D remains ambiguous. Deletions cut 5 bases from V and 3 bases from J, with 11 bases between. This CDR3 spans 13 amino acids. CDR1 is SGHVS and CDR2 is FQNEAQ in the germline V gene. The CDR3 protein is CASSRAQNYEQYF. CDR3 DNA: TGTGCCAGCAGCCGGGCTCAGAACTACGAGCAGTACTTC.

In this sample, this clonotype turned up many times. The chain is built from TRBV9 and TRBJ1-1; D is ambiguous. The CDR3 length is 15 residues. Germline-derived CDR1 and CDR2 are SGDLS and YYNGEE. The germline V and J ends were trimmed by 0 bases and 0 bases, with 9 bases remaining between them. This CDR3 is CASSVDQVMNTEAFF. The CDR3 DNA follows: TGTGCCAGCAGCGTAGATCAAGTCATGAACACTGAAGCTTTCTTT.

This clonotype was recorded a few times. The V call is TRBV12-3 or TRBV12-4, the J call TRBJ2-3; 8 nucleotides agree with TRBD2. The CDR3 length is 14 residues. Trimming removed 6 bases from V and 0 bases from J; junction bases left unmatched: 2. DNA of the CDR3: TGTGCCAGCAGAAAGCGGGGGAGCACAGATACGCAGTATTTT. This encodes CASRKRGSTDTQYF.

This clonotype appeared a few times. The chain employs TRBV20-1 and TRBJ2-6; perhaps TRBD2 as D (6 bases). Germline V gives CDR1 DFQATT, CDR2 SNEGSKA (reference sequence). Trimming removed 5 bases from V and 2 bases from J, with 10 bases in between. This CDR3 comprises 14 residues. The CDR3 here is CSAGGWAGANVLTF. The CDR3 DNA is TGCAGTGCTGGAGGGTGGGCTGGGGCCAACGTCCTGACTTTC.

This clonotype showed up just a few times. The chain joins TRBV7-2 to TRBJ2-3; D is possibly TRBD1 or TRBD2 (6 bases each). This CDR3 comprises 14 residues. V was cut by 5 bases and J by 5 bases, with 14 bases left in between. The germline V gene encodes CDR1 SGHTA and CDR2 FQGNSA. For the CDR3, the DNA is TGTGCCAGCAGCCAGGGGACTCTCCAAGATACGCAGTATTTT. It yields the protein CASSQGTLQDTQYF. Full variable domain (outside the CDR3, taken from reference TRBV7-2 and TRBJ2-3): GAGVSQSPSNKVTEKGKDVELRCDPISGHTALYWYRQSLGQGLEFLIYFQGNSAPDKSGLPSDRFSAERTGGSVSTLTIQRTQQEDSAVYLCASSQGTLQDTQYFGPGTRLTVL.

This chain connects TRBV6-2 or TRBV6-3 to TRBJ2-1; D is undetermined. Germline CDR1 is MNHEY and CDR2 is SVGEGT. With 3 bases removed from V and 1 base from J, the gap between germline ends came to 7 bases. This CDR3 has 14 residues. This chain's CDR3 is CASSYGGSYNEQFF. CDR3 bases: TGTGCCAGCAGTTATGGCGGTTCCTACAATGAGCAGTTCTTC.

This clonotype was seen a handful of times. The chain carries TRBV27 and TRBJ2-3; D is uncertain. Per the germline V gene, CDR1 is MNHEY and CDR2 is SMNVEV (reference sequence). Trimming removed 1 base from V and 2 bases from J, with 16 bases in between. The CDR3 has 17 amino acids. CDR3 DNA sequence: TGTGCCAGCAGTTTATGGCTAGGCGGTAGAAACACAGATACGCAGTATTTT. Translated, it gives CASSLWLGGRNTDTQYF.

The rearrangement links TRBV7-8 to TRBJ1-5; maybe TRBD1 (5 bases). Germline V gene sequence: CDR1 SGHVS, CDR2 FQNEAQ. The CDR3 has 15 amino acids. V was trimmed by 2 bases and J by 6 bases, leaving 14 bases between them. The DNA for the CDR3 is TGTGCCAGCAGCTTATGGCAGGGCGGTATTCAGCCCCAGCATTTT. As protein: CASSLWQGGIQPQHF.

This chain links TRBV6-2 or TRBV6-3 with TRBJ2-6, with a weak D call TRBD1 (6 bases). Trimming pared 8 bases from V and 2 bases from J, leaving 16 bases between. Germline CDR1 MNHEY, CDR2 SVGEGT. This CDR3 has 16 amino acids. The CDR3 DNA follows: TGTGCCAGCTCTCGAGACAGGAAAACTGGGGCCAACGTCCTGACTTTC. This translates into CASSRDRKTGANVLTF.

This clonotype turned up a few times. The V call is TRBV7-2, the J call TRBJ2-1; D is perhaps TRBD1 (6 bases). The CDR3 totals 15 residues. Germline loops: CDR1 SGHTA, CDR2 FQGNSA. V lost 1 base to trimming and J lost 6 bases, with 13 bases between them. The CDR3 loop is CASSLVVQQGNEQFF. The CDR3 coding sequence is TGTGCCAGCAGCTTAGTCGTCCAACAGGGCAATGAGCAGTTCTTC.

The V gene is TRBV7-8, the J gene TRBJ1-2; D gene unclear. Trimming shortened V by 5 bases and J by 4 bases, and 8 bases separated the two germline ends. The CDR3 is made up of 12 amino acids. Germline loops: CDR1 SGHVS, CDR2 FQNEAQ. The CDR3 DNA reads as TGTGCCAGCAGCGGGAACTCCTATGGCTACACCTTC. Translation gives CASSGNSYGYTF.

This chain uses TRBV5-1 with TRBJ2-5; D remains unclear. Trimming pared 1 base from V and 1 base from J, leaving 8 bases between. This CDR3 has 14 residues. Germline CDR1 is SGHRS and CDR2 is YFSETQ. The CDR3 spells CASSLMAGQETQYF. In DNA, the CDR3 is TGCGCCAGCAGCTTGATGGCAGGCCAAGAGACCCAGTACTTC. Looking up the rest from reference TRBV5-1 and TRBJ2-5 gives the full variable domain: KAGVTQTPRYLIKTRGQQVTLSCSPISGHRSVSWYQQTPGQGLQFLFEYFSETQRNKGNFPGRFSGRQFSNSRSEMNVSTLELGDSALYLCASSLMAGQETQYFGPGTRLLVL.

This clonotype was observed a handful of times. The chain recombines TRBV29-1 with TRBJ2-3, with a tentative D call TRBD2 (5 bases). Trimming stripped 4 bases from V and 6 bases from J, with 17 bases between. From germline, CDR1 is SQVTM and CDR2 ANQGSEA. The CDR3 runs to 14 residues. The CDR3 protein is CSVARSLAVDTQYF. The CDR3 nucleotides are TGCAGCGTTGCTAGGTCGCTAGCAGTCGATACGCAGTATTTT.

This clonotype was recorded a few times. This rearrangement joins TRBV29-1 to TRBJ2-3, with 7 bases fitting TRBD2. Trimming took 6 bases from V and 7 from J; bases not matched to a gene: 7. CDR1 is SQVTM and CDR2 is ANQGSEA in the germline V gene. This CDR3 is built from 12 residues. CDR3 in amino acids: CSVEGGPNTQYF. The CDR3 bases are TGCAGCGTCGAGGGAGGGCCGAATACGCAGTATTTT.

This clonotype was observed many times. The rearrangement joins TRBV6-5 to TRBJ1-2, with a weak D call TRBD1 (6 bases). Trimming cost V 6 bases and J 1 base, with 9 bases left between them. Per germline, CDR1 MNHEY and CDR2 SVGAGI. The CDR3 contains 13 residues. The CDR3 coding sequence is TGTGCCAGCAGCTACAGGGATAACTATGGCTACACCTTC. It codes for CASSYRDNYGYTF.

This clonotype was counted between two and nine times. The chain links TRBV19 to TRBJ2-3; no clear D gene. Deletions cut 6 bases from V and 0 bases from J, with 7 bases between. Germline V gene sequence: CDR1 LNHDA, CDR2 SQIVND (reference sequence). There are 13 residues in the CDR3. The CDR3 nucleotides read TGTGCCAGTAGCGCGACTAGCACAGATACGCAGTATTTT. Translated, it gives CASSATSTDTQYF.

This clonotype was detected many times. The chain uses TRBV12-5 and TRBJ1-5, with D hard to call. CDR1 and CDR2 from the germline V gene are LGHNT and FRNRAP. Trimming removed 8 bases from V and 7 bases from J, with 15 bases in between. The CDR3 is 13 residues long. Written as DNA, the CDR3 is TGTGCTAGTAGTCCGGGGATCGGACAGCCCCAGCATTTT. Its translation: CASSPGIGQPQHF.

This clonotype was observed a handful of times. The chain carries TRBV27 and TRBJ2-3; unclear D gene. The CDR3 has 15 amino acids. Germline CDR1 is MNHEY and CDR2 is SMNVEV (reference sequence). Deletions cut 10 bases from V and 0 bases from J, with 17 bases between. For the CDR3, the DNA is TGTGCCACCCCCCGCCCCCTAACTAGCACAGATACGCAGTATTTT. This translates into CATPRPLTSTDTQYF.